These 14 T cell receptor beta chains share one sample of origin, sequenced in a study of CD8+ T cells in alopecia areata. RNA extraction was followed by reverse transcription into cDNA, which acted as the sequencing template. Sequenced by immunoSEQ multiplex PCR; TCRdb stores in-frame clones only, minus some. The sample gives approximately 100,000 clones, around 50% of which show up once; 8.5% to 10% is in the top ten. The sequenced material came from CD4+ T cells sorted from blood. All receptors come from a human donor in good health.

The genes are TRBV6-1 and TRBJ2-6; perhaps TRBD2 as D (5 bases). The V end was cut by 10 bases, the J end by 0 bases, with 13 bases between. There are 15 residues in the CDR3. Germline CDR1 is MNHNS and CDR2 is SASEGT. The CDR3 sequence is CATRSGGSGANVLTF. In DNA, the CDR3 is TGTGCCACCCGCAGTGGAGGCTCTGGGGCCAACGTCCTGACTTTC.

This clone was detected only a few times. V and J are TRBV5-4 and TRBJ2-1, with D possibly matching TRBD1 (5 bases). With 4 bases removed from V and 9 bases from J, the gap between germline ends came to 14 bases. Germline loops: CDR1 SGHNT, CDR2 YYREEE (reference sequence). The CDR3 sequence is 13 residues long. CDR3 residues: CASSLGASSEQFF. The CDR3 nucleotides read TGTGCCAGCAGCCTTGGGGCCTCAAGTGAGCAGTTCTTC.

The chain carries TRBV10-3 and TRBJ2-3; D might be TRBD1 (5 bases). V lost 7 bases, J lost 2 bases, and 10 bases lay in between. The CDR3 runs 13 residues. Germline V lookup: CDR1 ENHRY, CDR2 SYGVKD. The CDR3 DNA follows: TGTGCCATCACCAGGGAACCCACAGATACGCAGTATTTT. Protein sequence: CAITREPTDTQYF.

With regard to this clone: Mismatch with germline at one junction end may stem from a read error. V gene TRBV30 combines with J gene TRBJ1-5, with D tentatively TRBD1 (5 bases). CDR1 is GTSNPN and CDR2 is SVGIG in the germline V gene (reference sequence). The CDR3 is made up of 16 amino acids. The CDR3 here is CAWRGGLYTSNQPQQF. CDR3 coding DNA: TGTGCCTGGAGGGGGGGACTGTACACGAGCAATCAGCCCCAGCAGTTT.

V usage is TRBV7-9 and J usage is TRBJ1-5, with a possible D match to TRBD1 (6 bases). Trimming removed 3 bases at V and 0 bases at J, with 9 bases between. Germline V gives CDR1 SEHNR, CDR2 FQNEAQ (reference sequence). The CDR3 spans 15 residues. The CDR3 loop is CASSFGDNSNQPQHF. The DNA for the CDR3 is TGTGCCAGCAGCTTCGGGGACAATAGCAATCAGCCCCAGCATTTT.

CDR3 nucleotide sequence: TGCGCCAGCAGCGGCGATCGGAATGAGCAGTTCTTC. Translation: CASSGDRNEQFF. J is TRBJ2-1 and V is TRBV5-1; no reliable D call. The CDR3 spans 12 residues. The V end was cut by 4 bases, the J end by 7 bases, with 9 bases between. Germline V gene data show CDR1 as SGHRS and CDR2 as YFSETQ.

Note on this clone: One end of the junction is discordant with germline, which a read error may explain. The chain joins TRBV7-7 to TRBJ2-1; no reliable D call. Germline CDR1 reads SSHAT; CDR2 reads FNYEAQ (reference sequence). There are 15 residues in the CDR3. The CDR3 loop is CASSFKQSSYNEQFF. The DNA of the CDR3 is TGTGCTAGCAGCTTCAAACAGAGCTCCTACAATGAGCAGTTCTTC.

This rearrangement joins TRBV4-1 to TRBJ2-1; D is unresolved. Germline assignment: CDR1 MGHRA and CDR2 YSYEKL. Trimming stripped 4 bases from V and 7 bases from J, with 11 bases between. The CDR3 is made up of 13 amino acids. The CDR3 bases are TGCGCCAGCAGCCCCCCTAACCGGAATGAGCAGTTCTTC. Amino acids: CASSPPNRNEQFF.

The sample holds many counts of this clone. This chain uses TRBV23-1 with TRBJ2-1, with D possibly being TRBD1 or TRBD2 (5 bases each). TRBV23-1 is marked as an open reading frame, function uncertain. V shed 6 bases and J shed 4 bases, with 7 bases lying between them. This CDR3 has 12 residues. CDR3 region: CASRGVYNEQFF. For the CDR3, the DNA is TGCGCCAGCAGGGGGGTTTACAATGAGCAGTTCTTC.

This chain joins TRBV7-9 and TRBJ2-1; TRBD1 aligns across 9 bases. J was trimmed by 6 bases and V by 3 bases; bases with no gene match: 3. The germline CDR1 and CDR2 sequences are SEHNR and FQNEAQ (reference sequence). CDR3 length: 14 residues. This CDR3 is CASSLGQGSNEQFF. In DNA form, the CDR3 reads TGTGCCAGCAGCTTGGGACAGGGAAGCAATGAGCAGTTCTTC.

The V and J genes are TRBV15 and TRBJ1-1; no clear D gene. V lost 3 bases and J 8 bases, leaving 13 bases between the germline ends. Germline V gives CDR1 LNHNV, CDR2 YYDKDF (reference sequence). This CDR3 contains 13 residues. As DNA, the CDR3 is TGTGCCACCAGCAGTGCTCGGCGGCTGGAAGCTTTCTTT. It translates to CATSSARRLEAFF.

The genes are TRBV7-2 and TRBJ1-5; unclear D gene. Germline V gene data show CDR1 as SGHTA and CDR2 as FQGNSA. Deletions cut 1 base from V and 7 bases from J, with 8 bases between. The CDR3 runs to 13 residues. The CDR3 loop is CASSLGVLQPQHF. CDR3 nucleotides: TGTGCCAGCAGCTTAGGGGTTCTGCAGCCCCAGCATTTT.

This chain links TRBV6-5 with TRBJ1-6, with D perhaps TRBD1 (5 bases). The V and J ends lost 9 bases and 6 bases respectively, with 12 bases between them. The germline V gene encodes CDR1 MNHEY and CDR2 SVGAGI. This CDR3 spans 13 amino acids. This CDR3 is CASRGVGNSPLHF. The CDR3 DNA reads as TGTGCCAGTAGGGGAGTAGGTAATTCACCCCTCCACTTT.

The chain joins TRBV29-1 to TRBJ1-2, with TRBD1 matching 7 bases. Losses at the gene ends were 6 bases for V and 2 bases for J; bases not matched to a gene: 0. The CDR3 contains 11 residues. CDR1 is SQVTM and CDR2 is ANQGSEA in the germline V gene. The chain's CDR3 is CSVGQNYGYTF. CDR3 coding DNA: TGCAGCGTGGGACAGAACTATGGCTACACCTTC.